Listed here are 4 T cell receptor beta chains from one sample, sequenced in a study of shared clonotypes between healthy human individuals. Naive CD8 cells, CD45RO-negative and positively selected for CCR7, excluded terminally differentiated effector memory CD45RA+ cells. This table comes from immunoSEQ multiplex PCR, and its TCRdb copy is limited to in-frame clones, with some not included. The profile shows roughly 2.1 million clones, just over 90% of them singletons. The sequencing sample was made of naive CD8+ T cells from PBMCs. These receptors were obtained from a man aged 18 to 30 in good health. Some clones in this sample may be carry-over from other donors' samples.

The chain carries TRBV27 and TRBJ2-3; 13 bases line up with TRBD2. Germline values: CDR1 MNHEY, CDR2 SMNVEV (reference sequence). Trimming cost V 3 bases and J 5 bases; bases outside gene matches: 5. The CDR3 sequence is 16 residues long. This CDR3 reads CASSFPGLAGLDTQYF. The CDR3 DNA reads TGTGCCAGCAGTTTCCCGGGACTAGCGGGATTAGATACGCAGTATTTT.

The chain uses TRBV28 and TRBJ1-2, with D hard to call. Trimming stripped 6 bases from V and 3 bases from J, with 11 bases between. Germline lookup yields CDR1 MDHEN and CDR2 SYDVKM. The CDR3 extends over 13 amino acids. The CDR3 sequence is CASSPTDDYGYTF. CDR3 nucleotides: TGTGCCAGCAGCCCGACGGACGACTATGGCTACACCTTC.

The chain is built from TRBV27 and TRBJ1-1; D is undetermined. V was cut by 2 bases and J by 6 bases, with 16 bases left in between. From germline, CDR1 is MNHEY and CDR2 SMNVEV (reference sequence). The length of the CDR3 is 15 residues. CDR3 loop: CASSLGPELGAEAFF. The CDR3 nucleotides are TGTGCCAGCAGTTTAGGTCCCGAGCTCGGCGCTGAAGCTTTCTTT.

The CDR3 sequence: CASSPLSSNEQYF. CDR3 nucleotides: TGTGCCAGCAGTCCCCTTTCTAGCAACGAGCAGTACTTC. V usage is TRBV27 and J usage is TRBJ2-7; TRBD2 might be the D (5 bases). Trimming stripped 5 bases from V and 5 bases from J, with 13 bases between. The CDR3 spans 13 residues. Looked up from germline, CDR1 is MNHEY and CDR2 is SMNVEV (reference sequence).